This T cell receptor (beta chain) was captured by sequencing in a study of shared clonotypes between healthy human individuals. General study results and limits: Genetic and exposure-history diversity was limited by the small donor number.

The CDR3 spans 16 residues. Germline CDR1 reads SGHNT; CDR2 reads YENEEA. Between the trimmed V and J ends, which lost 0 bases and 2 bases, there was a span of 12 bases. With regard to this clone: The antigen is unknown.

As handled by the study authors: ImmunoSEQ yielded junction-only sequences lacking quality scores, so filtering differed. Some clones are missing from TCRdb's copy, which holds only in-frame ones; the method was immunoSEQ multiplex PCR. The V and J calls and clone size were taken over from that table, and D and trimming were inferred from the DNA. The profile shows fewer than 650,000 clones, less than 80% of them singletons. Among the donors, all were Caucasian adults who lived in Nashville, Tennessee. For unsorted samples, genomic DNA was extracted from 80 million to 100 million PBMCs. The sequence was obtained from a woman in her forties in good health. Some clones in this sample may be carry-over from other donors' samples. This chain links TRBV11-3 with TRBJ2-3, with D possibly being TRBD2 (6 bases). Material for sequencing was PBMCs. CDR3 protein: CASSLDLGGATDTQYF. The CDR3 DNA reads TGTGCCAGCAGCTTAGATCTAGGCGGGGCCACAGATACGCAGTATTTT.